A single sample gave rise to the 28 T cell receptor beta chains below, sequenced in a study of CD8 T cells in ankylosing spondylitis. Study-level points and caveats: About 8 highly homologous variants made up a TCR beta motif that seemed to typify ankylosing spondylitis blood.

TCRdb redid the calling of the 5' RACE reads with MiXCR, one entry per CDR3 protein. Of about 90,000 distinct CDR3 sequences in the sample, just under 9% are singletons; the top ten hold 30% to 35%. Antigens for these TCRs are unknown. The sequenced sample consisted of blood, either unsorted or a sorted T cell fraction (not recorded which). The receptors come from a male donor with ankylosing spondylitis.

This clonotype came up a few times. J is TRBJ2-3 and V is TRBV28, with TRBD2 matching over 14 bases. The CDR3 is 18 residues long. Per the germline V gene, CDR1 is MDHEN and CDR2 is SYDVKM. With 4 bases clipped from V and 0 bases from J, the junction kept 6 bases outside the gene matches. CDR3 sequence (DNA): TGTGCCAGCAGTTCTCGGGGGACTAGCGGGAGCAGCACAGATACGCAGTATTTT. It specifies CASSSRGTSGSSTDTQYF.

This clonotype was observed a few times. This rearrangement joins TRBV6-1 to TRBJ2-2; TRBD2 matches 7 bases. Germline CDR1 MNHNS, CDR2 SASEGT. The CDR3 sequence is 15 residues long. After removal of 6 bases from V and 5 bases from J, the junction contained 9 bases not matched to a gene. CDR3 residues: CASRAWGGLTGELFF. In DNA form, the CDR3 reads TGTGCCAGCAGGGCTTGGGGGGGTTTGACCGGGGAGCTGTTTTTT.

This clonotype was detected many times. This sequence joins TRBV4-1 and TRBJ2-5, with 12 bases matching TRBD1. The CDR3 is 15 amino acids. The V segment lost 8 bases and the J segment 4 bases; nucleotides outside the gene matches: 8. CDR1 and CDR2 from the germline V gene are MGHRA and YSYEKL. CDR3 in DNA: TGCGCCAGCGACCAGGGGACAGGGGGCCGAGAGACCCAGTACTTC. This encodes CASDQGTGGRETQYF.

This clonotype was counted a few times. This sequence joins TRBV4-1 and TRBJ1-3; no clear D gene. Looked up from germline, CDR1 is MGHRA and CDR2 is YSYEKL. The CDR3 covers 17 residues. The V end was cut by 1 base, the J end by 0 bases, with 13 bases between. Here the CDR3 reads CASSQGTLSYSGNTIYF. In nucleotides, the CDR3 is TGCGCCAGCAGCCAAGGCACCTTATCTTACTCTGGAAACACCATATATTTT.

Only a few counts were recorded for this clonotype. The chain has TRBV2 and TRBJ1-2; D unresolved. Trimming removed 8 bases from V and 4 bases from J, with 14 bases in between. CDR3 length: 13 amino acids. Germline lookup yields CDR1 SNHLY and CDR2 FYNNEI. The CDR3 DNA sequence: TGTGCCAGCCTGGGAGGGAATCGCTATGGCTACACCTTC. Residues: CASLGGNRYGYTF.

This clonotype was seen a few times. The chain has TRBV7-9 and TRBJ1-1; D is unresolved. The germline V and J ends were trimmed by 1 base and 0 bases, with 9 bases remaining between them. CDR1 is SEHNR and CDR2 is FQNEAQ in the germline V gene (reference sequence). This CDR3 comprises 15 residues. CDR3 amino acids: CASSLGGAMNTEAFF. In DNA, the CDR3 is TGTGCCAGCAGCTTAGGGGGAGCCATGAACACTGAAGCTTTCTTT. Based on the CDR3 plus reference TRBV7-9 and TRBJ1-1, the full variable domain is DTGVSQNPRHKITKRGQNVTFRCDPISEHNRLYWYRQTLGQGPEFLTYFQNEAQLEKSRLLSDRFSAERPKGSFSTLEIQRTEQGDSAMYLCASSLGGAMNTEAFFGQGTRLTVV.

The chain couples TRBV2 to TRBJ2-1; a weak D match, TRBD2 (6 bases). V gave up 10 bases and J gave up 8 bases, with 18 bases separating them. Germline V lookup: CDR1 SNHLY, CDR2 FYNNEI. The CDR3 covers 13 residues. CDR3 sequence reads: CAILLASLDEQFF. In DNA, the CDR3 is TGTGCCATCCTACTAGCTTCTCTCGATGAGCAGTTCTTC.

In this sample, this clonotype turned up many times. Here the CDR3 DNA reads TGCAGTGCTCCCAGGACTAGCGAGTACGAGCAGTACTTC. Translation: CSAPRTSEYEQYF. J is TRBJ2-7 and V is TRBV20-1, with TRBD2 matching 9 bases. The CDR3 length is 13 residues. Germline CDR1 DFQATT, CDR2 SNEGSKA (reference sequence). The trim removed 5 bases at V and 4 bases at J, leaving 6 bases unmatched.

The chain is built from TRBV13 and TRBJ2-1; TRBD2 agrees at 7 bases. This CDR3 contains 16 residues. V was clipped by 1 base and J by 0 bases; unmatched bases: 3. The germline V gene has CDR1 PRHDT and CDR2 FYEKMQ (reference sequence). In DNA, the CDR3 is TGTGCCAGCAGCTTAGCAGCGGGGAGCTCCTACAATGAGCAGTTCTTC. Encoded protein: CASSLAAGSSYNEQFF.

The J gene is TRBJ2-4, the V gene TRBV3-1; the D gene is possibly TRBD2 (6 bases). Per the germline V gene, CDR1 is LGHDT and CDR2 is YNNKEL (reference sequence). There are 17 residues in the CDR3. The V gene lost 2 bases and the J gene lost 5 bases, with 19 bases spanning the gap. In nucleotides, the CDR3 is TGTGCCAGCAGCCAAATGGGAACCATCGGAGGGCAAAACATTCAGTACTTC. Amino acids: CASSQMGTIGGQNIQYF.

This chain connects TRBV30 to TRBJ2-1; 8 bases fit TRBD2. This CDR3 spans 18 amino acids. V lost 3 bases, J lost 4 bases, and 17 bases stayed unmatched. Germline V CDR1 and CDR2: GTSNPN, SVGIG (reference sequence). The DNA of the CDR3 is TGTGCCTGGAGACGAATAGCGGGGTATCGGGGGCGTTACAATGAGCAGTTCTTC. Its protein product is CAWRRIAGYRGRYNEQFF.

The rearrangement links TRBV27 to TRBJ2-7; 7 nucleotides align to TRBD1. The germline CDR1 and CDR2 sequences are MNHEY and SMNVEV (reference sequence). V shed 6 bases and J 0 bases; nucleotides not matched to a gene: 5. CDR3 size: 14 residues. The CDR3 loop is CASRGTDNSYEQYF. The CDR3 nucleotides read TGTGCCAGCAGGGGGACAGATAACTCCTACGAGCAGTACTTC.

At least ten counts were recorded for this clonotype. This chain links TRBV9 with TRBJ2-3, with a weak D call TRBD2 (6 bases). The CDR3 totals 15 residues. Trimming removed 0 bases from V and 3 bases from J, with 11 bases in between. From germline, CDR1 is SGDLS and CDR2 YYNGEE. The CDR3 bases are TGTGCCAGCAGCGTAGGGACTACCATTACAGATACGCAGTATTTT. It yields the protein CASSVGTTITDTQYF.

The table lists this clonotype with many counts. The gene calls are TRBV3-1 and TRBJ1-1, with TRBD1 matching over 8 bases. After removal of 5 bases from V and 6 bases from J, the junction contained 8 bases not matched to a gene. The CDR3 is 14 amino acids. Per germline, CDR1 LGHDT and CDR2 YNNKEL (reference sequence). CDR3 DNA: TGTGCCAGCAGCACCGGGACAGGTGTTTCTGAAGCTTTCTTT. Its protein product is CASSTGTGVSEAFF.

This clonotype occurred a few times. This chain connects TRBV6-6 to TRBJ2-7, with D possibly TRBD2 on 6 matching bases. The CDR3 sequence is 13 residues long. Germline V gene lookup returns CDR1 MNHNY and CDR2 SVGAGI (reference sequence). Trimming removed 5 bases from V and 4 bases from J, with 12 bases in between. CDR3 in amino acids: CASSGDSRYEQYF. The DNA for the CDR3 is TGTGCCAGCAGTGGGGACTCCAGATACGAGCAGTACTTC.

The chain combines TRBV20-1 with TRBJ2-3, with a weak D call TRBD2 (6 bases). This CDR3 is built from 16 residues. CDR1 is DFQATT, CDR2 SNEGSKA, per germline (reference sequence). V gave up 0 bases and J gave up 4 bases, with 17 bases separating them. For the CDR3, the DNA is TGCAGTGCTAGAGAGTCAGGAGGGAGCCGCCCAGATACGCAGTATTTT. Protein product: CSARESGGSRPDTQYF.

This clonotype was picked up a small number of times. V is TRBV5-5 and J is TRBJ1-5; maybe TRBD1 (6 bases). V was shortened by 0 bases and J by 2 bases, with 9 bases between the two germline ends. The CDR3 loop spans 15 amino acids. CDR1 SGHKS and CDR2 YYEKEE come from the germline V gene (reference sequence). CDR3 amino acids: CASSLGGLGNQPQHF. DNA of the CDR3: TGTGCCAGCAGCTTGGGGGGGCTCGGCAATCAGCCCCAGCATTTT.

A remark on this clonotype: This clone may be a read error of a much larger clone one base away. V gene TRBV20-1 combines with J gene TRBJ2-1, with 7 nucleotides matching TRBD2. Per germline, CDR1 DFQATT and CDR2 SNEGSKA (reference sequence). The CDR3 is 15 amino acids. CDR3 DNA sequence: TGCAGTGCTAGAGTTGGGGGGAGGGACTACATTGAGCAGTTCTTC. Translation: CSARVGGRDYIEQFF.

This clonotype was counted at least ten times. The chain uses TRBV5-6 and TRBJ2-1; 7 nucleotides agree with TRBD2. Germline-derived CDR1 and CDR2 are SGHDT and YYEEEE. Trimming removed 4 bases from V and 6 bases from J; junction bases left unmatched: 10. The CDR3 has 15 amino acids. CDR3 DNA sequence: TGTGCCAGCAGCCTCCTAGCGGCTATAATCAATGAGCAGTTCTTC. This gives the protein CASSLLAAIINEQFF. The complete variable domain, with remaining parts taken from reference TRBV5-6 and TRBJ2-1, reads DAGVTQSPTHLIKTRGQQVTLRCSPKSGHDTVSWYQQALGQGPQFIFQYYEEEERQRGNFPDRFSGHQFPNYSSELNVNALLLGDSALYLCASSLLAAIINEQFFGPGTRLTVL.

The chain uses TRBV15 and TRBJ1-4, with a possible D match to TRBD1 (6 bases). With 8 bases removed from V and 7 bases from J, the gap between germline ends came to 14 bases. Germline-derived CDR1 and CDR2 are LNHNV and YYDKDF (reference sequence). The CDR3 contains 13 residues. For the CDR3, the DNA is TGTGCCACCGAACAGGGTGTTGGTGAAAAACTGTTTTTT. It is translated as CATEQGVGEKLFF.

Ten or more counts support this clonotype. The chain is built from TRBV7-9 and TRBJ1-2; no clear D gene. The ends were cut back, 5 bases at V and 6 bases at J, with 19 bases in the middle. The germline CDR1 and CDR2 sequences are SEHNR and FQNEAQ (reference sequence). The CDR3 length is 15 residues. CDR3 loop: CASSGLASAVHGYTF. CDR3 coding DNA: TGTGCCAGCAGCGGACTGGCGTCGGCGGTTCATGGCTACACCTTC.

A few counts support this clonotype. The rearrangement uses TRBV12-3 or TRBV12-4 and TRBJ2-7; D is unclear. This CDR3 region has 13 residues. V was clipped by 1 base and J by 2 bases, with 6 bases between them. Written as DNA, the CDR3 is TGTGCCAGCAGTTTAGAGGTTCCCTACGAGCAGTACTTC. Residues: CASSLEVPYEQYF.

Many counts were recorded for this clonotype. V and J are TRBV3-1 and TRBJ2-3; D is unclear. There are 14 residues in the CDR3. The germline V gene encodes CDR1 LGHDT and CDR2 YNNKEL (reference sequence). V was trimmed by 2 bases and J by 1 base, leaving 7 bases between them. The CDR3 region has the DNA TGTGCCAGCAGCCAACTCTCCCGCACAGATACGCAGTATTTT. Translation: CASSQLSRTDTQYF.

The genes are TRBV30 and TRBJ2-3; tentatively, D is TRBD2 (5 bases). Germline V gives CDR1 GTSNPN, CDR2 SVGIG (reference sequence). The V end lost 1 base, the J end lost 2 bases, and 10 bases lay between the germline ends. This CDR3 has 14 amino acids. CDR3 bases: TGTGCCTGGAGTGCGAGCGGACTCACAGATACGCAGTATTTT. This sequence encodes CAWSASGLTDTQYF.

This clonotype was found many times. The rearrangement links TRBV27 to TRBJ2-7; 8 nucleotides align to TRBD2. Germline assignment: CDR1 MNHEY and CDR2 SMNVEV (reference sequence). This CDR3 has 15 residues. V shed 3 bases, J shed 4 bases, and the junction held 8 bases outside the gene matches. The CDR3 region has the DNA TGTGCCAGCAGTTTGGTGGTAGCGGGGAGTTACGAGCAGTACTTC. Its translation is CASSLVVAGSYEQYF.

With regard to this clonotype: One end of the junction fails to match germline, which may point to a read error. The CDR3 nucleotides are TGTGTCAGCAGCCCCGGGTACGAGCAGTACTTC. This codes for CVSSPGYEQYF. The chain recombines TRBV7-9 with TRBJ2-7, with no clear D. The CDR3 sequence is 11 residues long. Germline V gene lookup returns CDR1 SEHNR and CDR2 FQNEAQ (reference sequence).

Only a few counts were recorded for this clonotype. The rearrangement joins TRBV27 to TRBJ2-7, with 7 nucleotides matching TRBD1. The V gene's germline CDR1 is MNHEY and CDR2 SMNVEV (reference sequence). This CDR3 has 14 residues. Losses at the gene ends were 5 bases for V and 3 bases for J; bases not matched to a gene: 7. Here the CDR3 DNA reads TGTGCCAGCAGTGGTAAAGGGGGCGACTACGAGCAGTACTTC. It specifies CASSGKGGDYEQYF.

This clonotype was seen repeatedly, ten times or more. The chain carries TRBV15 and TRBJ1-6; tentative D call: TRBD1 (5 bases). Germline V gene data show CDR1 as LNHNV and CDR2 as YYDKDF (reference sequence). V lost 5 bases to trimming and J lost 5 bases, with 10 bases between them. This CDR3 comprises 14 residues. This CDR3 reads CATSQMGDNSPLHF. The CDR3 coding sequence is TGTGCCACCAGCCAAATGGGGGATAATTCACCCCTCCACTTT.